The 24 T cell receptor beta chains in this list originate from one sample, sequenced in a study of blood T cell repertoires in COVID-19. Here immunoSEQ multiplex PCR was the method, and the copy in TCRdb shows in-frame clones only, minus some. The repertoire holds roughly 35,000 clones, 78% seen once, with around a third in the top ten. The source material was peripheral blood. Receptor source: a man older than 75 with acute or convalescent COVID-19.

Written as DNA, the CDR3 is TGTGCCAGCAGGCCCGTCGAGTCCTCCACCAAAGAGCAGTACTTC. This encodes CASRPVESSTKEQYF. This chain joins TRBV2 and TRBJ2-7; D unresolved. Germline V lookup: CDR1 SNHLY, CDR2 FYNNEI. Trimming removed 6 bases at V and 7 bases at J, with 22 bases between. The CDR3 totals 15 residues. Variable domain in full (rest from reference TRBV2 and TRBJ2-7): EPEVTQTPSHQVTQMGQEVILRCVPISNHLYFYWYRQILGQKVEFLVSFYNNEISEKSEIFDDQFSVERPDGSNFTLKIRSTKLEDSAMYFCASRPVESSTKEQYFGPGTRLTVT.

This sequence joins TRBV4-1 and TRBJ1-1; D is uncertain. Deletions cut 6 bases from V and 8 bases from J, with 22 bases between. The CDR3 loop spans 15 amino acids. Germline CDR1 and CDR2: MGHRA and YSYEKL. The CDR3 DNA is TGCGCCAGCAGATCTCCGATCGGTGTGGCGGGGGAAGCTTTCTTT. Amino acid sequence: CASRSPIGVAGEAFF.

The chain couples TRBV5-1 to TRBJ2-3; D may be TRBD2 (6 bases). Looked up from germline, CDR1 is SGHRS and CDR2 is YFSETQ. V lost 8 bases and J 0 bases, leaving 13 bases between the germline ends. The length of the CDR3 is 14 residues. The CDR3 reads CASAGGVSTDTQYF. The CDR3 coding sequence is TGCGCCAGTGCCGGAGGGGTGAGCACAGATACGCAGTATTTT.

The chain joins TRBV30 to TRBJ1-2; D not resolved. The V gene's germline CDR1 is GTSNPN and CDR2 SVGIG (reference sequence). Trimming shortened V by 4 bases and J by 4 bases, and 19 bases separated the two germline ends. CDR3 size: 15 residues. The CDR3: CAWITSSRSIYGYTF. The CDR3 DNA reads as TGTGCCTGGATAACTAGCTCGCGATCTATCTATGGCTACACCTTC.

The chain employs TRBV6-4 and TRBJ1-2, with D maybe TRBD1 (5 bases). Germline V gives CDR1 MRHNA, CDR2 SNTAGT. Trimming removed 1 base from V and 4 bases from J, with 13 bases in between. This CDR3 has 15 residues. The CDR3 sequence is CASSDLGGSGYGYTF. As DNA, the CDR3 is TGTGCCAGCAGTGACTTGGGGGGATCGGGCTATGGCTACACCTTC.

The chain combines TRBV30 with TRBJ2-5; the D gene is possibly TRBD2 (5 bases). Trimming stripped 2 bases from V and 2 bases from J, with 9 bases between. The CDR3 sequence is 13 residues long. Per germline, CDR1 GTSNPN and CDR2 SVGIG (reference sequence). CDR3 DNA: TGTGCCTGGAGTTCGAGCGGTCAAGAGACCCAGTACTTC. The encoded protein is CAWSSSGQETQYF.

This rearrangement joins TRBV4-1 to TRBJ2-1; 9 nucleotides agree with TRBD1. The V and J ends lost 1 base and 7 bases, in that order; junction bases with no gene match: 11. The CDR3 loop spans 17 amino acids. The germline CDR1 and CDR2 sequences are MGHRA and YSYEKL. CDR3 nucleotide sequence: TGCGCCAGCAGCCAAGCGAGGGGGACAGGGAGCCGTAATGAGCAGTTCTTC. It encodes CASSQARGTGSRNEQFF.

The gene calls are TRBV28 and TRBJ2-1; possible D gene TRBD2, 5 bases. Trimming removed 3 bases at V and 7 bases at J, with 13 bases between. CDR3 length equals 14 residues. Germline V gene lookup returns CDR1 MDHEN and CDR2 SYDVKM. The CDR3 DNA reads TGTGCCAGCAGTTTGTCCCGGACTCGGAATGAGCAGTTCTTC. Protein sequence: CASSLSRTRNEQFF.

This clone was counted between two and nine times. The rearrangement joins TRBV2 to TRBJ1-6, with D unclear. This CDR3 has 14 residues. Germline CDR1 is SNHLY and CDR2 is FYNNEI. The V end was cut by 6 bases, the J end by 14 bases, with 20 bases between. The CDR3: CASSHFSPEATLHF. For the CDR3, the DNA is TGTGCCAGCAGCCATTTCTCCCCAGAGGCTACCCTCCACTTT.

This clone is a singleton in its sample. The V and J genes are TRBV19 and TRBJ2-1; a weak D match, TRBD2 (5 bases). The V end was cut by 5 bases, the J end by 4 bases, with 12 bases between. The CDR3 is 14 amino acids. CDR1 is LNHDA, CDR2 SQIVND, per germline (reference sequence). The CDR3: CASSALERYNEQFF. DNA of the CDR3: TGTGCCAGTAGTGCACTAGAACGTTACAATGAGCAGTTCTTC. The full variable domain, completed using reference TRBV19 and TRBJ2-1, is DGGITQSPKYLFRKEGQNVTLSCEQNLNHDAMYWYRQDPGQGLRLIYYSQIVNDFQKGDIAEGYSVSREKKESFPLTVTSAQKNPTAFYLCASSALERYNEQFFGPGTRLTVL.

The chain joins TRBV4-1 to TRBJ2-3, with 7 bases fitting TRBD1. The CDR3 runs to 17 residues. With 3 bases clipped from V and 6 bases from J, the junction kept 15 bases outside the gene matches. CDR1 is MGHRA and CDR2 is YSYEKL in the germline V gene. CDR3 in amino acids: CASSHLGQVPLPDTQYF. The DNA of the CDR3 is TGCGCCAGCAGCCATCTAGGACAGGTTCCCCTCCCGGATACGCAGTATTTT.

This chain links TRBV7-2 with TRBJ2-1; D is unresolved. Trimming pared 10 bases from V and 6 bases from J, leaving 19 bases between. The CDR3 covers 14 residues. Germline V gene sequence: CDR1 SGHTA, CDR2 FQGNSA. CDR3 sequence (DNA): TGTGCCACCACGGAGTCGGTGCAGTTCAATGAGCAGTTCTTC. Amino acids: CATTESVQFNEQFF.

The chain combines TRBV29-1 with TRBJ2-5, with 9 nucleotides matching TRBD2. This CDR3 region has 14 residues. V lost 4 bases, J lost 5 bases, and 8 bases stayed unmatched. The germline CDR1 and CDR2 sequences are SQVTM and ANQGSEA. CDR3 protein: CSVGRGLAGETQYF. As DNA, the CDR3 is TGCAGCGTTGGTAGAGGGCTAGCGGGGGAGACCCAGTACTTC. The full variable domain, in which reference TRBV29-1 and TRBJ2-5 provide the parts outside the CDR3, is SAVISQKPSRDICQRGTSLTIQCQVDSQVTMMFWYRQQPGQSLTLIATANQGSEATYESGFVIDKFPISRPNLTFSTLTVSNMSPEDSSIYLCSVGRGLAGETQYFGPGTRLLVL.

The J gene is TRBJ2-3, the V gene TRBV4-1; D gene unclear. Looked up from germline, CDR1 is MGHRA and CDR2 is YSYEKL. V was clipped by 0 bases and J by 6 bases, with 7 bases between them. This CDR3 has 13 amino acids. The CDR3 DNA follows: TGCGCCAGCAGCCAAGATCCGGGTGATACGCAGTATTTT. It yields the protein CASSQDPGDTQYF.

This sequence joins TRBV5-1 and TRBJ2-7; TRBD1 agrees at 8 bases. Germline CDR1 is SGHRS and CDR2 is YFSETQ. The CDR3 covers 15 residues. V dropped 6 bases and J dropped 5; count of bases not matched to a gene: 13. CDR3 bases: TGCGCCAGCAATTCGGACAGGGCACGTTGGGACGAGCAGTACTTC. Protein product: CASNSDRARWDEQYF.

The chain is built from TRBV2 and TRBJ1-5; no clear D gene. Germline CDR1 and CDR2: SNHLY and FYNNEI. The CDR3 extends over 15 amino acids. V lost 0 bases to trimming and J lost 0 bases, with 6 bases between them. The CDR3: CASSEAHYSNQPQHF. For the CDR3, the DNA is TGTGCCAGCAGTGAAGCACACTATAGCAATCAGCCCCAGCATTTT.

The CDR3 coding sequence is TGTGCCAGCAGCTTAGGGCCGAACAATGAGCAGTTCTTC. Translated, it gives CASSLGPNNEQFF. This chain connects TRBV11-3 to TRBJ2-1; D ambiguous. This CDR3 contains 13 residues. V lost 1 base to trimming and J lost 5 bases, with 6 bases between them. Per the germline V gene, CDR1 is SGHNT and CDR2 is YENEEA.

This clone was counted once. The chain employs TRBV6-4 and TRBJ1-1; no firm D call. The CDR3 length is 16 residues. CDR1 MRHNA and CDR2 SNTAGT come from the germline V gene. Trimming left V 2 bases short and J 4 bases short, with 17 bases between. The chain's CDR3 is CASSDTERHEGTEAFF. CDR3 in DNA: TGTGCCAGCAGTGACACAGAAAGGCATGAGGGCACTGAAGCTTTCTTT.

The chain uses TRBV4-3 and TRBJ1-2; D not resolved. V gave up 1 base and J gave up 3 bases, with 15 bases separating them. Germline lookup yields CDR1 LGHNA and CDR2 YSLEER. The CDR3 sequence is 16 residues long. This chain's CDR3 is CASSQGGLGVYYGYTF. The CDR3 DNA reads TGCGCCAGCAGCCAAGGAGGCCTCGGGGTATACTATGGCTACACCTTC.

This rearrangement joins TRBV6-6 to TRBJ2-3; D not resolved. V was clipped by 5 bases and J by 0 bases, with 9 bases between them. Per germline, CDR1 MNHNY and CDR2 SVGAGI (reference sequence). The CDR3 length is 14 residues. This CDR3 is CASSTASSTDTQYF. CDR3 DNA: TGTGCCAGCAGTACAGCTTCTAGCACAGATACGCAGTATTTT.

This clone has just a few counts. This rearrangement joins TRBV5-8 to TRBJ1-2; D is uncertain. CDR1 SGHTS and CDR2 YDEGEE come from the germline V gene. This CDR3 comprises 12 residues. Trimming shortened V by 0 bases and J by 5 bases, and 5 bases separated the two germline ends. The CDR3 bases are TGTGCCAGCAGCTTGGCCTATTATGGCTACACCTTC. This gives the protein CASSLAYYGYTF.

The chain joins TRBV7-9 to TRBJ1-2; a possible D gene is TRBD1 (5 bases). CDR3 length equals 15 residues. The germline gives CDR1 SEHNR, CDR2 FQNEAQ (reference sequence). V lost 5 bases and J 3 bases, leaving 16 bases between the germline ends. CDR3 sequence: CASSLWGSGHYGYTF. CDR3 bases: TGTGCCAGCAGCCTCTGGGGTTCAGGGCACTATGGCTACACCTTC.

The chain employs TRBV19 and TRBJ2-6; D is unclear. V was shortened by 5 bases and J by 0 bases, with 8 bases between the two germline ends. Germline loops: CDR1 LNHDA, CDR2 SQIVND (reference sequence). The CDR3 spans 15 residues. CDR3: CASSSRSSGANVLTF. As DNA, the CDR3 is TGTGCCAGTAGTTCCCGTAGCTCTGGGGCCAACGTCCTGACTTTC.

Only one count was recorded for this clone. The chain uses TRBV18 and TRBJ1-2, with a tentative D call TRBD1 (6 bases). This CDR3 region has 14 residues. Trimming cost V 3 bases and J 6 bases, with 14 bases left between them. The germline CDR1 and CDR2 sequences are KGHSH and LQKENI. CDR3 loop: CASSPTGPGDGYTF. The DNA of the CDR3 is TGTGCCAGCTCACCGACAGGACCCGGGGATGGCTACACCTTC.